This T cell receptor beta chain comes out of a study of molecular identifiers for immune sequencing clone quantification. The study, taken as a whole, reports: Some 970,000 naive cells reportedly did not prevent detection of spiked Jurkat TCR RNA from one cell. Beyond 20 RNA copies, clones held over 98% of effector molecules, compared with under 1% in naive cells.

Remarks on this clonotype: The antigen is unknown.

Looked up from germline, CDR1 is SGHVS and CDR2 is FNYEAQ. The V gene end was trimmed by 5 bases and the J gene end by 2 bases; junction bases not matched to a gene: 8. The CDR3 is 16 amino acids. From the PCR reads, TCRdb called clonotypes with MiXCR, one entry per CDR3 protein. This sample has more than 250,000 distinct CDR3 sequences; about a fifth occur once, and the top ten carry roughly 0.86%. What was sequenced was naive CD8+ T cells from blood, with Jurkat cell RNA spiked in. Subset given: FACS-sorted CD8+CD4-CCR7+CD45RA+ naive T cells. The J gene is TRBJ2-5, the V gene TRBV7-6, with 10 bases lining up with TRBD1. The TCR originated in a human donor in good health. Some libraries in this study had Jurkat cell RNA spiked in. DNA of the CDR3: TGTGCCAGCAGCCCCCGGGACAGGGGTTCTCAAGAGACCCAGTACTTC. This encodes CASSPRDRGSQETQYF.